A selection of T cell receptor beta chains follows, all from one sample in a study of a mutant IDH1 vaccine in newly diagnosed glioma. These receptors lack a known antigen. Sequencing was performed with immunoSEQ multiplex PCR; in TCRdb, only in-frame clones are kept and a portion is missing. Among roughly 30,000 clones listed, around 92% were seen once. Sequenced here: PBMCs, sampled from a glioma patient whose treatment included an IDH1 peptide vaccine. The receptors were gathered from a young man with glioma. Both conserved end residues are part of each CDR3. Each record gives: D gene, V gene, clone size, J gene, CDR3 protein, CDR3 DNA. A D gene is named only where the DNA matches it firmly. The size entry is marked missing in some rows and otherwise reads once, few, many or a size class.

NA,TRBV28,NA,TRBJ1-3,CASSSTLDRISGNTIYF,TGTGCCAGCAGTTCGACCCTAGACCGGATTTCTGGAAACACCATATATTTT
TRBD1,TRBV10-3,few,TRBJ1-1,CAISGQGMEDTEAFF,TGTGCCATCAGCGGACAGGGGATGGAGGACACTGAAGCTTTCTTT
NA,TRBV6-5,NA,TRBJ1-1,CASSYSHRNTEAFF,TGTGCCAGCAGTTACTCACACAGGAACACTGAAGCTTTCTTT
NA,TRBV30,NA,TRBJ1-1,CAWSHTKGIISNTEAFF,TGTGCCTGGAGCCACACAAAGGGGATTATTTCGAACACTGAAGCTTTCTTT
NA,TRBV6-5,NA,TRBJ1-1,CASSYSNQGGEAFF,TGTGCCAGCAGTTACTCGAATCAGGGAGGGGAAGCTTTCTTT
NA,TRBV6-5,NA,TRBJ2-7,CASSRERNSYEQYF,TGTGCCAGCTCCCGAGAGAGGAACTCCTACGAGCAGTACTTC
NA,TRBV7-9,NA,TRBJ1-2,CASSLAEGRSYGYTF,TGTGCCAGCAGCTTAGCGGAGGGTCGGTCTTATGGCTACACCTTC
TRBD1,TRBV4-3,NA,TRBJ2-3,CASSMTGTGVPDTQYF,TGCGCCAGCAGCATGACCGGGACAGGGGTCCCAGATACGCAGTATTTT
NA,TRBV5-6,NA,TRBJ2-7,CASSFGPPDATYEQYF,TGTGCCAGCAGTTTTGGCCCACCAGACGCTACCTACGAGCAGTACTTC
NA,TRBV13,NA,TRBJ2-7,CASSSRQVTYEQYF,TGTGCCAGCAGCTCCAGACAGGTAACCTACGAGCAGTACTTC
NA,TRBV7-2,NA,TRBJ2-3,CASSLVASRTDTQYF,TGTGCCAGCAGCTTAGTTGCTAGCCGCACAGATACGCAGTATTTT
TRBD1,TRBV19,NA,TRBJ1-5,CASSIDRGPGPQHF,TGTGCCAGTAGTATAGATAGGGGGCCGGGGCCCCAGCATTTT
NA,TRBV6-5,NA,TRBJ2-1,CASRRQGGGLEQFF,TGTGCCAGCAGAAGACAGGGTGGGGGGCTTGAGCAGTTCTTC
TRBD2,TRBV4-2,NA,TRBJ2-1,CASSPLAGAGNEQFF,TGTGCCAGCAGCCCCCTAGCGGGAGCGGGAAATGAGCAGTTCTTC
NA,TRBV25-1,NA,TRBJ1-1,CASGPRGSGTEAFF,TGTGCCAGCGGACCGAGAGGGTCGGGGACTGAAGCTTTCTTT
NA,TRBV6-5,NA,TRBJ1-1,CASSSPNLAGNTEAFF,TGTGCCAGCAGTTCCCCAAATCTAGCGGGGAACACTGAAGCTTTCTTT
NA,TRBV7-9,NA,TRBJ2-7,CASSSSGGSYEQYF,TGTGCCAGCAGCTCGTCCGGGGGTAGCTACGAGCAGTACTTC
NA,TRBV6-5,NA,TRBJ1-1,CASSYSDRGGAFF,TGTGCCAGCAGTTACTCGGACAGAGGAGGAGCTTTCTTT
NA,TRBV7-2,NA,TRBJ2-7,CASSLDGGFYEQYF,TGTGCCAGCAGCTTAGATGGCGGCTTCTACGAGCAGTACTTC
NA,TRBV6-1,NA,TRBJ2-7,CASSVDQHTYEQYF,TGTGCCAGCAGTGTAGATCAACATACCTACGAGCAGTACTTC
NA,TRBV27,once,TRBJ2-1,CASSPDYNEQFF,TGTGCCAGCAGTCCAGACTACAATGAGCAGTTCTTC
TRBD1,TRBV28,few,TRBJ1-1,CASSWQGDLEAFF,TGTGCCAGCAGTTGGCAGGGGGATCTAGAAGCTTTCTTT
NA,TRBV9,NA,TRBJ1-2,CASSVGLGAGYTF,TGTGCCAGCAGCGTCGGGCTTGGGGCCGGCTACACCTTC
TRBD2,TRBV29-1,NA,TRBJ2-1,CSVETSGSSYNEQFF,TGCAGCGTTGAAACTAGCGGGAGCTCCTACAATGAGCAGTTCTTC
TRBD1,TRBV18,NA,TRBJ1-3,CASSPPNGQGAFTGNTIYF,TGTGCCAGCTCACCACCCAACGGACAGGGGGCGTTTACTGGAAACACCATATATTTT
NA,TRBV2,once,TRBJ2-7,CASSASDPRAEQYF,TGTGCCAGCAGCGCCTCGGACCCTCGGGCCGAGCAGTACTTC
TRBD2,TRBV9,once,TRBJ2-5,CASSVFGSGYQETQYF,TGTGCCAGCAGCGTATTTGGTAGCGGGTACCAAGAGACCCAGTACTTC
TRBD1,TRBV14,NA,TRBJ1-1,CASSQRRGRGKNTEAFF,TGTGCCAGCAGCCAAAGAAGGGGGCGCGGGAAGAACACTGAAGCTTTCTTT
NA,TRBV2,NA,TRBJ2-4,CASSMGVAKNIQYF,TGTGCCAGCAGCATGGGGGTAGCCAAAAACATTCAGTACTTC
NA,TRBV6-5,once,TRBJ1-2,CASSVNALYGYTF,TGTGCCAGCAGTGTCAATGCGTTGTATGGCTACACCTTC
TRBD1,TRBV6-1,NA,TRBJ1-5,CASSVGQGAGQPQHF,TGTGCCAGCAGTGTGGGACAGGGGGCGGGTCAGCCCCAGCATTTT
NA,TRBV19,NA,TRBJ1-2,CATSRPGSLYGYTF,TGTGCCACCAGCCGACCAGGGTCACTCTATGGCTACACCTTC
NA,TRBV4-1,NA,TRBJ1-2,CASSQDPKGISGYGYTF,TGCGCCAGCAGCCAAGATCCGAAGGGGATTTCCGGCTATGGCTACACCTTC
NA,TRBV9,NA,TRBJ1-1,CASSGLNRAADTEAFF,TGTGCCAGCAGCGGCCTCAACAGGGCCGCTGACACTGAAGCTTTCTTT
TRBD1,TRBV7-9,NA,TRBJ2-3,CASSPRDSGDTQYF,TGTGCCAGCAGTCCCCGGGACAGTGGAGATACGCAGTATTTT
NA,TRBV25-1,NA,TRBJ1-6,CASSDSHNSPLHF,TGTGCCAGCAGTGACAGTCATAATTCACCCCTCCACTTT
NA,TRBV4-1,NA,TRBJ2-2,CASSHGTETSNTGELFF,TGCGCCAGCAGCCACGGGACGGAAACCTCGAACACCGGGGAGCTGTTTTTT
NA,TRBV19,few,TRBJ1-6,CASSLTGSSYNSPLHF,TGTGCCAGTAGCCTAACAGGGAGCTCCTATAATTCACCCCTCCACTTT
TRBD1,TRBV11-2,NA,TRBJ1-2,CASSLAGTGANYGYTF,TGTGCCAGCAGCTTAGCCGGGACAGGGGCTAACTATGGCTACACCTTC
NA,TRBV30,NA,TRBJ1-1,CAWSVAGRTNTEAFF,TGTGCCTGGAGTGTAGCGGGACGGACGAACACTGAAGCTTTCTTT
NA,TRBV4-2,once,TRBJ2-5,CASSQDHGRKTQYF,TGTGCCAGCAGCCAAGATCACGGACGGAAGACCCAGTACTTC
NA,TRBV30,NA,TRBJ1-1,CAWSVQGGGTEAFF,TGTGCCTGGAGTGTACAAGGGGGGGGCACTGAAGCTTTCTTT
NA,TRBV5-4,NA,TRBJ1-2,CASSTPGAWGYTF,TGTGCCAGCAGCACCCCCGGGGCTTGGGGCTACACCTTC
NA,TRBV27,NA,TRBJ1-1,CASGGSRVSAFF,TGTGCCAGCGGAGGCTCAAGGGTTTCAGCTTTCTTT
TRBD1,TRBV14,NA,TRBJ1-3,CASSQGQGRRNTIYF,TGTGCCAGCAGCCAGGGACAGGGGAGAAGAAACACCATATATTTT